Listed below are T cell receptor beta chains from one sample, sequenced in a study of blood T cell repertoires in COVID-19. Assay: immunoSEQ multiplex PCR; the TCRdb copy retains only in-frame clones and omits some. The data hold about 150,000 clones, with over 75% observed a single time. The sequenced material came from peripheral blood. Receptors were obtained from a woman aged 45-65 years with acute or convalescent COVID-19. The CDR3 runs from the conserved cysteine through the conserved F or W. D genes are given only for firm matches.

CDR3 DNA: TGTGCCAGCTCGGGACAGGGAACAGATACGCAGTATTTT
CDR3 protein: CASSGQGTDTQYF
D gene: TRBD1
J gene: TRBJ2-3
V gene: TRBV27

CDR3 DNA: TGTGCCAGCAGCTTAACCCCCGCGGGGGATAAAAGGGGTACGCAGTATTTT
CDR3 protein: CASSLTPAGDKRGTQYF
D gene: TRBD2
J gene: TRBJ2-3
V gene: TRBV7-3

CDR3 DNA: TGTGCCAGCTCACGGCCGGGTCGGGGGGAAGCTTTCTTT
CDR3 protein: CASSRPGRGEAFF
D gene: -
J gene: TRBJ1-1
V gene: TRBV18

CDR3 DNA: TGTGCCAGTAGTATCGGGTCCCTACCGGGGTCTGGAAACACCATATATTTT
CDR3 protein: CASSIGSLPGSGNTIYF
D gene: -
J gene: TRBJ1-3
V gene: TRBV19

CDR3 DNA: TGTGCCAGCAGCCCGGGGGACAATGAGCAGTTCTTC
CDR3 protein: CASSPGDNEQFF
D gene: -
J gene: TRBJ2-1
V gene: TRBV7-3

CDR3 DNA: TGTGCCTGGACCCGGGACAGGGGAAATGAAAAACTGTTTTTT
CDR3 protein: CAWTRDRGNEKLFF
D gene: TRBD1
J gene: TRBJ1-4
V gene: TRBV30

CDR3 DNA: TGTGCCAGCAGCGTTATGGACAGGCTGAACTTCTATGGCTACACCTTC
CDR3 protein: CASSVMDRLNFYGYTF
D gene: TRBD1
J gene: TRBJ1-2
V gene: TRBV9

CDR3 DNA: TGTGCCAGCAGTTTGAGCGATGGATTCGGCTACAATGAGCAGTTCTTC
CDR3 protein: CASSLSDGFGYNEQFF
D gene: -
J gene: TRBJ2-1
V gene: TRBV6-5

CDR3 DNA: TGTGCCACCAGTACCGCGACAGGGGGCGATGAGCAGTTCTTC
CDR3 protein: CATSTATGGDEQFF
D gene: TRBD1
J gene: TRBJ2-1
V gene: TRBV24-1

CDR3 DNA: TGTGCCAGCAGCCAAGATCGGGCCAGGGGCCACGAGCAGTACTTC
CDR3 protein: CASSQDRARGHEQYF
D gene: -
J gene: TRBJ2-7
V gene: TRBV4-2